This TCR beta chain was sequenced during a study of long-term antiretroviral therapy in people with HIV. Running of the v3.0 immunoSEQ assay took place at survey level. The protocol was immunoSEQ multiplex PCR, while the TCRdb copy is restricted to in-frame clones and leaves out a portion. The sample contains some 26,000 clones, less than 80% of which appear only once. Study results and caveats: Blood sampling spanned 2004 to 2017, possibly under older ART regimens. Controls had broader CDR3 length ranges than HIV repertoires did. Transplant donor controls retained higher diversity, though diversity increased after ART.

Concerning this clone itself: Antigen: not known.

CDR3 length: 12 residues. Germline V gene sequence: CDR1 ENHRY, CDR2 SYGVKD. The ends were cut back, 10 bases at V and 9 bases at J, with 13 bases in the middle. The chain couples TRBV10-3 to TRBJ1-6; the D is unclear. Source: unsorted PBMCs, taken 1.1 years before starting antiretroviral therapy. The source is a woman aged 40 to 50 with HIV. As DNA, the CDR3 is TGTGCCACTCAGGACCGGGGTTCACCCCTCCACTTT. Amino acids: CATQDRGSPLHF.